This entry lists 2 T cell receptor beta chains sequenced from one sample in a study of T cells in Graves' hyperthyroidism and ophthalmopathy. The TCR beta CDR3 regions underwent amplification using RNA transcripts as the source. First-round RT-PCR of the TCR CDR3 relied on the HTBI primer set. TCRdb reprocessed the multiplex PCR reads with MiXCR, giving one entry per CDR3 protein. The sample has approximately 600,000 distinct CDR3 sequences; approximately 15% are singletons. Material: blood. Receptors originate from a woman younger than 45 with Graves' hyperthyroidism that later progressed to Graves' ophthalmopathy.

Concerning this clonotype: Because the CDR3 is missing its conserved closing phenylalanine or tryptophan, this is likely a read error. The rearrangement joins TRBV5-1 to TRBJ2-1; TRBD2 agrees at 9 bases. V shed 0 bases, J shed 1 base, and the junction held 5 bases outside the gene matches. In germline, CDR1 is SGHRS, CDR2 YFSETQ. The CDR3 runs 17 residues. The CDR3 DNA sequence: TGCGCCAGCAGCTTGGAGGCTAGCGGGATGTCCTACAATGAGCAGTTCTAC. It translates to CASSLEASGMSYNEQFY.

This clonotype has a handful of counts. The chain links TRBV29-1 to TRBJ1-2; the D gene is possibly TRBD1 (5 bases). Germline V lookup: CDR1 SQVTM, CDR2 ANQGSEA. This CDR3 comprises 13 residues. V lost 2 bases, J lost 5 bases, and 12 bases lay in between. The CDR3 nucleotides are TGCAGCGTTGAATTGGGGACGGATTATGGCTACACCTTC. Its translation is CSVELGTDYGYTF. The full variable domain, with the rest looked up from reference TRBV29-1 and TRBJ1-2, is SAVISQKPSRDICQRGTSLTIQCQVDSQVTMMFWYRQQPGQSLTLIATANQGSEATYESGFVIDKFPISRPNLTFSTLTVSNMSPEDSSIYLCSVELGTDYGYTFGSGTRLTVV.